The rows below give T cell receptor beta chains drawn from one sample of a study of blood T cell repertoires in COVID-19. Data came from immunoSEQ multiplex PCR; TCRdb stores just in-frame clones and leaves some out. Of 330,000 or so clones in the sample, over 75% are singletons; the top ten hold less than 5.5%. The sample was PBMCs or T cells enriched from blood (not recorded which). These receptors came from a man younger than 45 who had recovered from COVID-19. CDR3s include the opening cysteine and the closing phenylalanine or tryptophan. Each record gives: CDR3 protein, CDR3 DNA, V gene, J gene, CDR3 length, D gene, clone size. The D gene is left open where the match is weak. The size entry is marked missing in some rows and otherwise reads once, few, many or a size class.

CDR3: CASTYGTGGYEQYF; DNA: TGTGCCAGCACCTACGGGACAGGGGGCTACGAGCAGTACTTC; V: TRBV13; J: TRBJ2-7; length: 14; D: TRBD1; size: once
CDR3: CASSSRGLRIGELFF; DNA: TGTGCCAGCAGTTCTCGGGGACTACGCATTGGGGAGCTGTTTTTT; V: TRBV28; J: TRBJ2-2; length: 15; D: TRBD2; size: .
CDR3: CASSLATNMNQPQHF; DNA: TGTGCCAGCAGCTTAGCCACCAACATGAATCAGCCCCAGCATTTT; V: TRBV7-2; J: TRBJ1-5; length: 15; D: .; size: .
CDR3: CASSLIPGNQPQHF; DNA: TGCGCCAGCAGCTTAATCCCAGGGAACCAGCCCCAGCATTTT; V: TRBV5-1; J: TRBJ1-5; length: 14; D: .; size: .
CDR3: CASSLSRGLVGYGYTF; DNA: TGTGCCAGCAGCTTAAGTCGCGGGCTAGTTGGCTATGGCTACACCTTC; V: TRBV7-9; J: TRBJ1-2; length: 16; D: .; size: .
CDR3: CASKGANPSTDTQYF; DNA: TGTGCCAGCAAAGGGGCTAATCCTAGCACAGATACGCAGTATTTT; V: TRBV2; J: TRBJ2-3; length: 15; D: .; size: .
CDR3: CATSRDLRSGGASGTDTQYF; DNA: TGTGCCACCAGCAGAGATCTTAGAAGCGGGGGGGCGTCTGGCACAGATACGCAGTATTTT; V: TRBV15; J: TRBJ2-3; length: 20; D: TRBD2; size: .
CDR3: CASSLDSSYNSPLHF; DNA: TGTGCCAGCAGCTTGGACAGCTCCTATAATTCACCCCTCCACTTT; V: TRBV5-4; J: TRBJ1-6; length: 15; D: .; size: few
CDR3: CASSLQGPDEQFF; DNA: TGTGCCAGCAGCCTCCAGGGTCCCGATGAGCAGTTCTTC; V: TRBV12-3/TRBV12-4; J: TRBJ2-1; length: 13; D: .; size: few
CDR3: CASSQLAGGPGAKNIQYF; DNA: TGCGCCAGCAGCCAACTAGCGGGGGGACCTGGGGCCAAAAACATTCAGTACTTC; V: TRBV5-1; J: TRBJ2-4; length: 18; D: TRBD2; size: .
CDR3: CASSLGGSGNTIYF; DNA: TGTGCCAGCAGCTTGGGCGGCTCTGGAAACACCATATATTTT; V: TRBV5-4; J: TRBJ1-3; length: 14; D: .; size: once
CDR3: CASSTQGASSYEQYF; DNA: TGTGCCAGCAGCACTCAGGGGGCCAGCTCCTACGAGCAGTACTTC; V: TRBV5-6; J: TRBJ2-7; length: 15; D: TRBD1; size: .
CDR3: CASSGSYEQYF; DNA: TGCGCCAGCAGCGGGTCCTACGAGCAGTACTTC; V: TRBV10-2; J: TRBJ2-7; length: 11; D: .; size: .
CDR3: CASSLRGSGNTIYF; DNA: TGTGCCAGCAGTTTAAGGGGTTCTGGAAACACCATATATTTT; V: TRBV28; J: TRBJ1-3; length: 14; D: .; size: .
CDR3: CASSPGDSYNSPLHF; DNA: TGCGCCAGCAGCCCGGGGGACTCCTATAATTCACCCCTCCACTTT; V: TRBV5-1; J: TRBJ1-6; length: 15; D: .; size: .
CDR3: CASSSQGQGTEAFF; DNA: TGTGCCAGCAGCTCTCAGGGGCAGGGCACTGAAGCTTTCTTT; V: TRBV7-9; J: TRBJ1-1; length: 14; D: .; size: .
CDR3: CASSLVRHEAFF; DNA: TGTGCCAGCAGCTTAGTACGACATGAAGCTTTCTTT; V: TRBV11-2; J: TRBJ1-1; length: 12; D: .; size: .
CDR3: CAWRFWGRRMGYTF; DNA: TGTGCCTGGAGATTCTGGGGGAGGAGGATGGGCTACACCTTC; V: TRBV30; J: TRBJ1-2; length: 14; D: .; size: .
CDR3: CASRRDRVNQPQHF; DNA: TGTGCCAGCAGACGGGACAGGGTTAATCAGCCCCAGCATTTT; V: TRBV6-5; J: TRBJ1-5; length: 14; D: TRBD1; size: once
CDR3: CASSPMTGNSMNTEAFF; DNA: TGTGCCAGCTCACCTATGACAGGGAACTCAATGAACACTGAAGCTTTCTTT; V: TRBV18; J: TRBJ1-1; length: 17; D: TRBD1; size: .
CDR3: CASSTGQGKDEQFF; DNA: TGTGCCAGCAGCACCGGACAGGGGAAAGATGAGCAGTTCTTC; V: TRBV5-4; J: TRBJ2-1; length: 14; D: TRBD1; size: .
CDR3: CATSPHPGTGYGYTF; DNA: TGTGCCACCAGCCCTCATCCCGGGACAGGCTATGGCTACACCTTC; V: TRBV15; J: TRBJ1-2; length: 15; D: TRBD1; size: .
CDR3: CASSPTGNEQFF; DNA: TGTGCCAGCAGCCCGACAGGGAATGAGCAGTTCTTC; V: TRBV3-1/TRBV3-2; J: TRBJ2-1; length: 12; D: TRBD1; size: .
CDR3: CASSYLGETQYF; DNA: TGTGCCAGCTCCTATCTTGGTGAGACCCAGTACTTC; V: TRBV18; J: TRBJ2-5; length: 12; D: .; size: .
CDR3: CASSPGASGGARETQYF; DNA: TGCGCCAGCAGCCCAGGGGCTAGCGGGGGGGCCAGAGAGACCCAGTACTTC; V: TRBV5-1; J: TRBJ2-5; length: 17; D: TRBD2; size: .
CDR3: CASSRGFVSGNTIYF; DNA: TGTGCCAGCAGCCGAGGGTTTGTCTCTGGAAACACCATATATTTT; V: TRBV28; J: TRBJ1-3; length: 15; D: .; size: .
CDR3: CASSQRQSQPQHF; DNA: TGTGCCAGCAGTCAAAGACAGTCTCAGCCCCAGCATTTT; V: TRBV2; J: TRBJ1-5; length: 13; D: .; size: .
CDR3: CASSKRSTDTQYF; DNA: TGTGCCAGCAGCAAGCGGAGCACAGATACGCAGTATTTT; V: TRBV9; J: TRBJ2-3; length: 13; D: .; size: .
CDR3: CASSLVIGLAKNIQYF; DNA: TGCGCCAGCAGCTTGGTCATCGGGTTAGCCAAAAACATTCAGTACTTC; V: TRBV5-1; J: TRBJ2-4; length: 16; D: .; size: .
CDR3: CASNAVAGELFF; DNA: TGTGCCAGCAACGCGGTCGCCGGGGAGCTGTTTTTT; V: TRBV12-3/TRBV12-4; J: TRBJ2-2; length: 12; D: .; size: few
CDR3: CASSLSGTGANEQYF; DNA: TGCGCCAGCAGCTTGTCCGGGACAGGGGCCAACGAGCAGTACTTC; V: TRBV5-1; J: TRBJ2-7; length: 15; D: TRBD1; size: .
CDR3: CASSIAAGYNEQFF; DNA: TGTGCCAGTAGTATAGCGGCAGGATACAATGAGCAGTTCTTC; V: TRBV19; J: TRBJ2-1; length: 14; D: .; size: .
CDR3: CASSSGVPDTQYF; DNA: TGTGCCAGCAGTTCGGGAGTTCCAGATACGCAGTATTTT; V: TRBV28; J: TRBJ2-3; length: 13; D: .; size: .
CDR3: CASSPGTGANYEQYF; DNA: TGTGCCAGCAGCCCGGGGACAGGGGCTAACTACGAGCAGTACTTC; V: TRBV13; J: TRBJ2-7; length: 15; D: TRBD1; size: few
CDR3: CASSFYGRGIGELFF; DNA: TGTGCCAGCAGTTTCTACGGCAGGGGTATCGGGGAGCTGTTTTTT; V: TRBV5-6; J: TRBJ2-2; length: 15; D: .; size: .
CDR3: CASSPGTSGGQQETQYF; DNA: TGTGCCAGCAGCCCCGGGACTAGCGGGGGCCAACAAGAGACCCAGTACTTC; V: TRBV5-4; J: TRBJ2-5; length: 17; D: TRBD2; size: .
CDR3: CATSDARGGGEKLFF; DNA: TGTGCCACCAGTGATGCCCGAGGGGGTGGCGAAAAACTGTTTTTT; V: TRBV24-1; J: TRBJ1-4; length: 15; D: .; size: .
CDR3: CAISEGFGTSGIYEQYF; DNA: TGTGCCATCAGTGAGGGGTTCGGGACTAGCGGAATCTACGAGCAGTACTTC; V: TRBV10-3; J: TRBJ2-7; length: 17; D: TRBD2; size: .
CDR3: CASSETGLAGEQETQYF; DNA: TGTGCCAGCAGCGAAACGGGGCTAGCGGGGGAACAAGAGACCCAGTACTTC; V: TRBV3-1/TRBV3-2; J: TRBJ2-5; length: 17; D: TRBD2; size: .
CDR3: CASSLELAGGHYEQYF; DNA: TGTGCCAGCAGCTTAGAACTAGCGGGGGGGCACTACGAGCAGTACTTC; V: TRBV11-2; J: TRBJ2-7; length: 16; D: TRBD2; size: .
CDR3: CASSLSVPNTIYF; DNA: TGTGCCAGCAGTTTATCCGTCCCGAACACCATATATTTT; V: TRBV28; J: TRBJ1-3; length: 13; D: .; size: .
CDR3: CASSPLAGWDEQYF; DNA: TGCGCCAGCAGCCCCCTGGCGGGATGGGACGAGCAGTACTTC; V: TRBV5-1; J: TRBJ2-7; length: 14; D: .; size: .
CDR3: CASSPHFLDRDETQYF; DNA: TGTGCCAGCAGCCCTCATTTCTTAGACAGGGATGAGACCCAGTACTTC; V: TRBV4-2; J: TRBJ2-5; length: 16; D: TRBD1; size: .
CDR3: CASSIDLWRARNTEAFF; DNA: TGTGCCAGTAGTATAGATCTATGGAGGGCAAGGAACACTGAAGCTTTCTTT; V: TRBV19; J: TRBJ1-1; length: 17; D: .; size: .
CDR3: CASSEARGGGTPRGYTF; DNA: TGTGCCAGCAGTGAAGCCCGAGGCGGAGGAACCCCCCGGGGCTACACCTTC; V: TRBV2; J: TRBJ1-2; length: 17; D: .; size: .
CDR3: CASRHRGGNYGYTF; DNA: TGTGCCAGCAGGCACAGGGGGGGTAACTATGGCTACACCTTC; V: TRBV2; J: TRBJ1-2; length: 14; D: TRBD1; size: once
CDR3: CASKASAGGQPQHF; DNA: TGTGCCAGCAAGGCCTCTGCGGGGGGACAGCCCCAGCATTTT; V: TRBV28; J: TRBJ1-5; length: 14; D: .; size: .
CDR3: CASSWGDSWEQYF; DNA: TGCGCCAGCAGCTGGGGGGACAGTTGGGAGCAGTACTTC; V: TRBV5-1; J: TRBJ2-7; length: 13; D: .; size: once
CDR3: CATSEPRTGGGLYSNQPQHF; DNA: TGTGCCACCAGTGAGCCAAGGACAGGGGGCGGCCTTTATAGCAATCAGCCCCAGCATTTT; V: TRBV24-1; J: TRBJ1-5; length: 20; D: TRBD1; size: .
CDR3: CVSEQKNTEAFF; DNA: TGTGTCTCCGAGCAAAAAAACACTGAAGCTTTCTTT; V: TRBV28; J: TRBJ1-1; length: 12; D: .; size: .
CDR3: CASWGPTRETQYF; DNA: TGTGCCAGCTGGGGGCCTACCCGAGAGACCCAGTACTTC; V: TRBV6-5; J: TRBJ2-5; length: 13; D: .; size: few
CDR3: CASSYWRGGITDTQYF; DNA: TGTGCCAGCAGTTACTGGCGGGGGGGGATCACAGATACGCAGTATTTT; V: TRBV6-5; J: TRBJ2-3; length: 16; D: TRBD2; size: .
CDR3: CASSESLQGWANEQFF; DNA: TGTGCCAGCAGTGAATCCCTACAGGGGTGGGCCAATGAGCAGTTCTTC; V: TRBV2; J: TRBJ2-1; length: 16; D: TRBD1; size: once
CDR3: CASSLAGYNEQFF; DNA: TGTGCCAGCAGTTTAGCAGGGTACAATGAGCAGTTCTTC; V: TRBV27; J: TRBJ2-1; length: 13; D: .; size: .
CDR3: CASSRGGLDNEQFF; DNA: TGTGCCAGCAGCCGCGGGGGCCTAGACAATGAGCAGTTCTTC; V: TRBV11-3; J: TRBJ2-1; length: 14; D: .; size: .
CDR3: CASSPGISGELFF; DNA: TGCGCCAGCAGCCCGGGGATCTCCGGGGAGCTGTTTTTT; V: TRBV5-1; J: TRBJ2-2; length: 13; D: .; size: .
CDR3: CASSVEGGADTQYF; DNA: TGTGCCAGCAGCGTAGAGGGGGGGGCGGATACGCAGTATTTT; V: TRBV9; J: TRBJ2-3; length: 14; D: .; size: .
CDR3: CASSEQGSYGYTF; DNA: TGTGCCAGCAGTGAACAGGGAAGCTATGGCTACACCTTC; V: TRBV6-1; J: TRBJ1-2; length: 13; D: .; size: .
CDR3: CASSPKAGANYEQYF; DNA: TGTGCCAGCAGTCCCAAGGCAGGCGCCAACTACGAGCAGTACTTC; V: TRBV7-9; J: TRBJ2-7; length: 15; D: .; size: .